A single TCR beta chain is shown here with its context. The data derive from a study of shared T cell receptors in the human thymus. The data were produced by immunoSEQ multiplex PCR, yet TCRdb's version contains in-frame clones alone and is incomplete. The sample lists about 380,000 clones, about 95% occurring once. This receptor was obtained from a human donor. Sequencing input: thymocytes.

The CDR3 loop is CASSTDPQGAVYGYTF. In nucleotides, the CDR3 is TGTGCCAGCAGCACCGATCCACAGGGGGCCGTCTATGGCTACACCTTC. The genes are TRBV5-6 and TRBJ1-2; 9 bases are shared with TRBD1. Trimming cost V 4 bases and J 4 bases; bases outside gene matches: 11. The CDR3 is 16 residues long. The germline gives CDR1 SGHDT, CDR2 YYEEEE.